The 22 T cell receptor beta chains in this list originate from one sample, sequenced in a study of cytomegalovirus exposure and HLA in healthy donors. The PCR contained 60 Vbeta and 13 Jbeta primers. Sequencing was performed with immunoSEQ multiplex PCR; in TCRdb, only in-frame clones are kept and a portion is missing. The sample lists roughly 200,000 clones; less than 80% were seen once. The sequenced sample was PBMCs. These TCRs come from a woman in her thirties in good health and CMV-seropositive.

This clone was seen once. V and J are TRBV7-9 and TRBJ2-1, with a weak D call TRBD2 (5 bases). CDR1 is SEHNR and CDR2 is FQNEAQ in the germline V gene (reference sequence). Trimming stripped 1 base from V and 6 bases from J, with 13 bases between. This CDR3 has 15 residues. This CDR3 reads CASSLEGGYGNEQFF. The CDR3 DNA reads as TGTGCCAGCAGCTTAGAAGGAGGCTACGGCAATGAGCAGTTCTTC. The variable domain in full, completed from reference TRBV7-9 and TRBJ2-1, reads DTGVSQNPRHKITKRGQNVTFRCDPISEHNRLYWYRQTLGQGPEFLTYFQNEAQLEKSRLLSDRFSAERPKGSFSTLEIQRTEQGDSAMYLCASSLEGGYGNEQFFGPGTRLTVL.

This clone was recorded a few times. This sequence joins TRBV27 and TRBJ1-5; D gene ambiguous. The CDR3 contains 14 residues. The germline gives CDR1 MNHEY, CDR2 SMNVEV (reference sequence). V shed 6 bases and J shed 0 bases, with 9 bases lying between them. CDR3 protein: CASRFLYSNQPQHF. The DNA for the CDR3 is TGTGCCAGCAGATTCCTTTATAGCAATCAGCCCCAGCATTTT.

The DNA of the CDR3 is TGTGCCAGCAGTTCAGGGTCGAACACTGAAGCTTTCTTT. As protein: CASSSGSNTEAFF. V usage is TRBV6-5 and J usage is TRBJ1-1, with D possibly matching TRBD1 (5 bases). In germline, CDR1 is MNHEY, CDR2 SVGAGI. V was shortened by 4 bases and J by 1 base, with 7 bases between the two germline ends. The CDR3 consists of 13 residues.

V gene TRBV29-1 combines with J gene TRBJ1-1; D gene ambiguous. V dropped 7 bases and J dropped 5 bases, with 11 bases sitting between them. Germline CDR1 is SQVTM and CDR2 is ANQGSEA. There are 11 residues in the CDR3. The CDR3 DNA reads TGCAGCGGTGTGGGCGTGACTGAAGCTTTCTTT. This gives the protein CSGVGVTEAFF.

J is TRBJ1-5 and V is TRBV19; D gene ambiguous. Germline V lookup: CDR1 LNHDA, CDR2 SQIVND (reference sequence). The V end was cut by 3 bases, the J end by 4 bases, with 13 bases between. The CDR3 sequence is 15 residues long. The CDR3 DNA reads as TGTGCCAGTAGTATTCGCCCCGAGCTTAATCAGCCCCAGCATTTT. Translation gives CASSIRPELNQPQHF.

This clone has a single count. J is TRBJ1-2 and V is TRBV15; 9 bases align to TRBD1. This CDR3 has 15 residues. The V segment lost 5 bases and the J segment 5 bases; nucleotides outside the gene matches: 9. Germline CDR1 is LNHNV and CDR2 is YYDKDF (reference sequence). The CDR3 region has the DNA TGTGCCACCAGCCCAAGGGGACAGGGATCTTATGGCTACACCTTC. This translates into CATSPRGQGSYGYTF.

V is TRBV5-5 and J is TRBJ2-7, with 10 bases lining up with TRBD1. The CDR3 length is 15 residues. J was trimmed by 6 bases and V by 3 bases; bases with no gene match: 9. In germline, CDR1 is SGHKS, CDR2 YYEKEE (reference sequence). The CDR3 region is CASSWRQGALGEQYF. CDR3 sequence (DNA): TGTGCCAGCAGCTGGCGACAGGGGGCACTGGGCGAGCAGTACTTC.

This clone appeared a few times. This sequence joins TRBV6-5 and TRBJ1-4, with 8 bases matching TRBD1. After removal of 0 bases from V and 8 bases from J, the junction contained 5 bases not matched to a gene. The CDR3 covers 15 residues. Germline values: CDR1 MNHEY, CDR2 SVGAGI. The CDR3 protein is CASSYSTSGGEKLFF. Written as DNA, the CDR3 is TGTGCCAGCAGTTACTCAACCTCAGGGGGCGAAAAACTGTTTTTT.

V and J are TRBV6-5 and TRBJ2-7, with D possibly TRBD1 on 6 matching bases. V was shortened by 0 bases and J by 3 bases, with 15 bases between the two germline ends. Germline CDR1 and CDR2: MNHEY and SVGAGI. The CDR3 is 16 residues long. The CDR3 sequence is CASSYSMRQAGYEQYF. CDR3 sequence (DNA): TGTGCCAGCAGTTACTCGATGCGACAGGCGGGCTACGAGCAGTACTTC.

This chain uses TRBV6-5 with TRBJ1-2, with a tentative D call TRBD1 (6 bases). Trimming took off 7 bases at V and 0 bases at J, with 15 bases between the two ends. CDR1 and CDR2 from the germline V gene are MNHEY and SVGAGI. The CDR3 sequence is 15 residues long. CDR3 protein: CASTRGGDSNYGYTF. The CDR3 region has the DNA TGTGCCAGCACTCGTGGGGGCGACTCTAACTATGGCTACACCTTC.

V gene TRBV11-2 combines with J gene TRBJ1-4, with D possibly TRBD1 on 6 matching bases. Trimming shortened V by 4 bases and J by 7 bases, and 16 bases separated the two germline ends. The CDR3 sequence is 15 residues long. The germline CDR1 and CDR2 sequences are SGHAT and FQNNGV. CDR3 region: CASSSLQGTIEKLFF. In DNA, the CDR3 is TGTGCCAGCAGCTCCCTACAGGGAACCATTGAAAAACTGTTTTTT.

The rearrangement uses TRBV15 and TRBJ1-1; D is possibly TRBD1 (6 bases). The germline gives CDR1 LNHNV, CDR2 YYDKDF (reference sequence). This CDR3 spans 15 amino acids. V shed 2 bases and J shed 5 bases, with 15 bases lying between them. The CDR3 nucleotides are TGTGCCACCAGCAGAAGCGACAGGCCTGGGACTGAAGCTTTCTTT. It codes for CATSRSDRPGTEAFF. Drawing the rest from reference TRBV15 and TRBJ1-1, the complete variable domain is DAMVIQNPRYQVTQFGKPVTLSCSQTLNHNVMYWYQQKSSQAPKLLFHYYDKDFNNEADTPDNFQSRRPNTSFCFLDIRSPGLGDTAMYLCATSRSDRPGTEAFFGQGTRLTVV.

The sample holds a few counts of this clone. The chain is built from TRBV7-2 and TRBJ2-7; 13 bases align to TRBD2. The CDR3 runs to 16 residues. V was clipped by 3 bases and J by 2 bases; unmatched bases: 4. CDR1 SGHTA and CDR2 FQGNSA come from the germline V gene. CDR3 DNA: TGTGCCAGCAGCTTGCGGACTAGCGGGAGCCCCTACGAGCAGTACTTC. This translates into CASSLRTSGSPYEQYF. The whole variable domain, remainder taken from reference TRBV7-2 and TRBJ2-7, is GAGVSQSPSNKVTEKGKDVELRCDPISGHTALYWYRQSLGQGLEFLIYFQGNSAPDKSGLPSDRFSAERTGGSVSTLTIQRTQQEDSAVYLCASSLRTSGSPYEQYFGPGTRLTVT.

The V call is TRBV5-1, the J call TRBJ2-1, with a possible D match to TRBD1 (5 bases). CDR1 is SGHRS, CDR2 YFSETQ, per germline. V was cut by 0 bases and J by 3 bases, with 13 bases left in between. The CDR3 is made up of 16 amino acids. Here the CDR3 DNA reads TGCGCCAGCAGCTTGGCCCCGACAGAGAGCTACAATGAGCAGTTCTTC. Its protein product is CASSLAPTESYNEQFF.

The chain has TRBV5-1 and TRBJ2-1, with a possible D match to TRBD1 (8 bases). CDR1 is SGHRS, CDR2 YFSETQ, per germline. Trimming shortened V by 1 base and J by 1 base, and 12 bases separated the two germline ends. The CDR3 sequence is 16 residues long. The DNA of the CDR3 is TGCGCCAGCAGCTTGACAGGGGGGGTTTCCTACAATGAGCAGTTCTTC. It specifies CASSLTGGVSYNEQFF. The variable domain in full, completed from reference TRBV5-1 and TRBJ2-1, reads KAGVTQTPRYLIKTRGQQVTLSCSPISGHRSVSWYQQTPGQGLQFLFEYFSETQRNKGNFPGRFSGRQFSNSRSEMNVSTLELGDSALYLCASSLTGGVSYNEQFFGPGTRLTVL.

This clone was detected once. The V call is TRBV6-5, the J call TRBJ2-7; D ambiguous. Germline CDR1 reads MNHEY; CDR2 reads SVGAGI. The CDR3 extends over 14 amino acids. V was cut by 2 bases and J by 1 base, with 9 bases left in between. The DNA for the CDR3 is TGTGCCAGCAGTTACGTAGTTAGTTCCTACGAGCAGTACTTC. Its protein is CASSYVVSSYEQYF.

The V call is TRBV11-2, the J call TRBJ2-5, with 9 bases that match TRBD2. CDR1 is SGHAT, CDR2 FQNNGV, per germline. V lost 1 base to trimming and J lost 2 bases; unmatched junction nucleotides: 11. The CDR3 runs to 18 residues. CDR3 sequence reads: CASSLAGWGGGGQETQYF. CDR3 bases: TGTGCCAGCAGCTTAGCCGGGTGGGGCGGGGGGGGGCAAGAGACCCAGTACTTC.

This clone has more than one count but fewer than ten. The chain recombines TRBV5-1 with TRBJ2-3; TRBD2 agrees at 7 bases. CDR1 and CDR2 from the germline V gene are SGHRS and YFSETQ. V dropped 4 bases and J dropped 4; count of bases not matched to a gene: 9. This CDR3 has 15 amino acids. The CDR3 is CASSLGTTSPDTQYF. CDR3 sequence (DNA): TGCGCCAGCAGCCTCGGGACTACGTCCCCAGATACGCAGTATTTT.

The V call is TRBV21-1, the J call TRBJ2-7; the table gives TRBD1 as D, unverified against the DNA. TRBV21-1 is flagged as a pseudogene. The CDR3 totals 14 residues. The CDR3 sequence is CASSKWWGRGEQYF. The CDR3 DNA reads TGTGCCAGCAGCAAGTGGTGGGGTAGGGGGGAGCAGTACTTC.

The chain links TRBV5-6 to TRBJ2-1; D is unclear. V was pared by 4 bases and J by 4 bases, with 15 bases between. From germline, CDR1 is SGHDT and CDR2 YYEEEE. The CDR3 sequence is 15 residues long. The CDR3 protein is CASSPLTELYNEQFF. CDR3 nucleotide sequence: TGTGCCAGCAGCCCTCTTACAGAACTTTACAATGAGCAGTTCTTC.

This clone was observed once. V gene TRBV5-1 combines with J gene TRBJ1-1, with D possibly matching TRBD1 (6 bases). V lost 0 bases and J lost 6, with 9 bases in between. Germline lookup yields CDR1 SGHRS and CDR2 YFSETQ. There are 13 residues in the CDR3. The CDR3 DNA follows: TGCGCCAGCAGCTTGGCCAGGGGCTCTGAAGCTTTCTTT. It specifies CASSLARGSEAFF.

The J gene is TRBJ2-1, the V gene TRBV5-8; TRBD2 is a possible D gene (5 bases). The CDR3 runs to 13 residues. Germline CDR1 and CDR2: SGHTS and YDEGEE. V lost 7 bases and J 7 bases, leaving 15 bases between the germline ends. The chain's CDR3 is CASQGWGENEQFF. CDR3 DNA: TGTGCCAGCCAAGGATGGGGAGAAAATGAGCAGTTCTTC.